This record covers a single T cell receptor beta chain. These data are taken from a study of T cell changes during pregnancy in multiple sclerosis. Using immunoSEQ multiplex PCR, the repertoire was profiled, and TCRdb retains in-frame clones only, with some absent. This table has fewer than 85,000 clones, 85% to 95% appearing once. V was shortened by 6 bases and J by 4 bases, with 24 bases between the two germline ends. Germline V gene sequence: CDR1 MDHEN, CDR2 SYDVKM. CDR3 length: 17 amino acids. The rearrangement links TRBV28 to TRBJ1-1; D is perhaps TRBD1 (5 bases). The sample consisted of peripheral blood, taken before pregnancy. The TCR was taken from a female donor with multiple sclerosis, enrolled in a pregnancy study. The CDR3 DNA is TGTGCCAGCAGCCCGACCGGGGGACTTGGGGGGAGCACTGAAGCTTTCTTT. Protein: CASSPTGGLGGSTEAFF.